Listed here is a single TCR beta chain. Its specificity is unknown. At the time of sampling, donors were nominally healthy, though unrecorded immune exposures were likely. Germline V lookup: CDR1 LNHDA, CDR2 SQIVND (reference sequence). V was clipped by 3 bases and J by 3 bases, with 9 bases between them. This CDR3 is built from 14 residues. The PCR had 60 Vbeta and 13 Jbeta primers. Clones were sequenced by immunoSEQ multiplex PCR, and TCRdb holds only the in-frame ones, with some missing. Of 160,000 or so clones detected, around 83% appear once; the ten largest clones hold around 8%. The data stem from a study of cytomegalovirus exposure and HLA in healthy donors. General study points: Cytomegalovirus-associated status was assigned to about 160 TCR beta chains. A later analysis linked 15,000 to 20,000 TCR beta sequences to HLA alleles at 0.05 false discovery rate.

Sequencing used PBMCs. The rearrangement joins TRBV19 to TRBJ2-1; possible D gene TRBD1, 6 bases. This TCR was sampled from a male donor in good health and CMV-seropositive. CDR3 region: CASSMGHNYNEQFF. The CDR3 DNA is TGTGCCAGTAGTATGGGACACAACTACAATGAGCAGTTCTTC.